Included here is one T cell receptor (beta chain) sequence, with context. This specimen belongs to a study of blood T cell repertoires in COVID-19. The germline V gene has CDR1 GTSNPN and CDR2 SVGIG (reference sequence). V gave up 0 bases and J gave up 3 bases, with 6 bases separating them. The length of the CDR3 is 13 residues. Recovery meant two consecutive negative NP/OP PCR tests, professional clearance, or resolved symptoms. TCRdb keeps only in-frame clones here, not all; method: immunoSEQ multiplex PCR. The data hold 280,000 or so clones, with around 84% observed a single time. The rearrangement links TRBV30 to TRBJ1-3; D is possibly TRBD1 (6 bases). The receptor comes from a woman aged 45-60 years who had recovered from COVID-19. Sequencing was performed on PBMCs or T cells enriched from blood (not recorded which). The CDR3 here is CAWSVGGGNTIYF. In DNA, the CDR3 is TGTGCCTGGAGTGTAGGGGGTGGAAACACCATATATTTT.